These T cell receptor beta chains were read from a single sample in a study of T cells after yellow fever vaccination. MiXCR, run by TCRdb on the 5' RACE reads, gives a single entry per CDR3 protein. This sample has roughly 74,000 distinct CDR3 sequences; approximately 6.5% occur once, and the top ten carry roughly a third. Sequencing used CD8+ T cells sorted from PBMCs, obtained 5 days after the first yellow fever vaccination. These receptor sequences come from a man aged 18 to 30 who received the YFV17D yellow fever vaccine. Both conserved end residues are part of each CDR3. The D gene is left open where the match is weak. Expanded clones are given a class, and other clones once, few, many or no size at all.

j_call	clone_size	v_call	d_call	cdr3_aa	cdr3_nt
TRBJ2-7	-	TRBV7-2	TRBD2	CASSPGTSGGYEQYF	TGTGCCAGCAGCCCCGGGACTAGCGGGGGCTACGAGCAGTACTTC
TRBJ2-7	few	TRBV6-2/TRBV6-3	-	CASRRDFRYEQYF	TGTGCCAGCAGGCGGGACTTCCGCTACGAGCAGTACTTC
TRBJ2-1	-	TRBV9	TRBD2	CASSPRGGPDLAQFF	TGTGCCAGCAGCCCTCGCGGGGGGCCCGATTTAGCGCAGTTCTTC
TRBJ2-5	many	TRBV5-1	TRBD2	CASTLSLADQETQYF	TGCGCCAGCACTTTAAGTCTAGCGGACCAAGAGACCCAGTACTTC
TRBJ1-1	many	TRBV6-2/TRBV6-3	-	CASSYPRTASTEAFF	TGTGCCAGCAGTTATCCGAGAACCGCTAGCACTGAAGCTTTCTTT
TRBJ2-7	few	TRBV13	-	CASSFSLTVYEQYF	TGTGCCAGCAGCTTTTCCCTGACAGTCTACGAGCAGTACTTC
TRBJ2-5	many	TRBV18	TRBD2	CASSETSGGLETQYF	TGTGCCAGCTCAGAGACTAGCGGGGGTCTGGAGACCCAGTACTTC
TRBJ2-3	few	TRBV7-3	-	CASSLMGGAADTQYF	TGTGCCAGCAGCTTAATGGGGGGCGCCGCAGATACGCAGTATTTT
TRBJ1-2	few	TRBV4-1	TRBD1	CASSQDPGQGDYGYTF	TGCGCCAGCAGCCAAGATCCAGGACAGGGTGACTATGGCTACACCTTC
TRBJ2-5	-	TRBV5-6	-	CASSFPVGALGTQYF	TGTGCCAGCAGCTTCCCCGTGGGCGCCCTGGGGACCCAGTACTTC
TRBJ1-1	-	TRBV4-2	-	CASSPWQGLNTEAFF	TGTGCCAGCAGCCCCTGGCAGGGACTGAACACTGAAGCTTTCTTT
TRBJ2-5	many	TRBV10-3	-	CAISGALSQETQYF	TGTGCCATCAGTGGGGCACTTAGCCAAGAGACCCAGTACTTC
TRBJ2-1	few	TRBV5-6	TRBD1	CASRRTGGPYNEQFF	TGTGCCAGCAGACGGACAGGGGGCCCCTACAATGAGCAGTTCTTC
TRBJ1-1	many	TRBV6-6	-	CASSYGRNTEAFF	TGTGCCAGCAGTTATGGCAGGAACACTGAAGCTTTCTTT
TRBJ1-5	-	TRBV24-1	-	CATSPRTVSNQPQHF	TGTGCCACCAGCCCCCGGACAGTTAGCAATCAGCCCCAGCATTTT
TRBJ2-1	few	TRBV7-2	-	CASSSASTYEQFF	TGTGCCAGCAGCTCGGCTAGTACGTATGAGCAGTTCTTC
TRBJ1-2	few	TRBV7-2	TRBD1	CASSLGRGQGAIGYTF	TGTGCCAGCAGCTTAGGGAGGGGACAGGGGGCGATCGGCTACACCTTC
TRBJ2-5	few	TRBV7-2	TRBD1	CASSLPTGGSFQETQYF	TGTGCCAGCAGCTTACCGACAGGGGGCTCCTTCCAAGAGACCCAGTACTTC
TRBJ1-2	many	TRBV6-5	-	CASSYSLSLYGYTF	TGTGCCAGCAGTTACTCTCTCAGCCTCTATGGCTACACCTTC
TRBJ1-5	few	TRBV19	-	CASSESTALYNQPQHF	TGTGCCAGTTCCGAGTCGACGGCACTTTACAATCAGCCCCAGCATTTT
TRBJ1-4	few	TRBV9	-	CASSVTGRVGEKLFF	TGTGCCAGCAGCGTAACCGGCAGGGTAGGGGAAAAACTGTTTTTT
TRBJ2-1	-	TRBV30	-	CAWSVSVGDEQFF	TGTGCCTGGAGTGTAAGCGTAGGGGATGAGCAGTTCTTC
TRBJ2-2	-	TRBV6-5	-	CASGRSAGELFF	TGTGCCAGCGGCCGATCGGCCGGGGAGCTGTTTTTT
TRBJ2-1	many	TRBV12-3/TRBV12-4	-	CASSLTSNEQFF	TGTGCCAGCAGTTTAACTAGCAATGAGCAGTTCTTC
TRBJ2-1	many	TRBV5-4	-	CASSLPGTAEQFF	TGTGCCAGCAGCTTGCCAGGGACGGCTGAGCAGTTCTTC
TRBJ2-5	few	TRBV4-1	TRBD2	CASSPSSGGYQETQYF	TGCGCCAGCAGCCCATCCAGCGGGGGTTATCAAGAGACCCAGTACTTC
TRBJ1-6	few	TRBV7-9	TRBD1	CASSAGQGNNSPLHF	TGTGCCAGCAGCGCCGGACAGGGGAATAATTCACCCCTCCACTTT
TRBJ1-5	few	TRBV4-2	-	CASSHGRGQPQHF	TGTGCCAGCAGCCATGGCCGAGGTCAGCCCCAGCATTTT
TRBJ2-1	many	TRBV4-3	TRBD2	CASSQDRGGSYNEQFF	TGCGCCAGCAGCCAAGATCGGGGGGGAAGTTACAATGAGCAGTTCTTC
TRBJ1-1	few	TRBV5-1	-	CASSQGQNTEAFF	TGCGCCAGCAGCCAAGGACAGAACACTGAAGCTTTCTTT
TRBJ2-1	few	TRBV12-3/TRBV12-4	-	CASRDNRYSSYNEQFF	TGTGCTTCTAGGGACAACCGCTACAGCTCCTACAATGAGCAGTTCTTC
TRBJ2-7	-	TRBV7-9	-	CASIGRDRGLGEQYF	TGTGCCAGCATCGGGCGGGACAGAGGTCTCGGGGAGCAGTACTTC
TRBJ1-5	many	TRBV5-5	-	CASSLHRDQPQHF	TGTGCCAGCAGCCTCCACAGGGATCAGCCCCAGCATTTT
TRBJ1-1	few	TRBV7-8	-	CASSSPGGITEAFF	TGTGCCAGCAGCTCTCCCGGGGGGATCACTGAAGCTTTCTTT
TRBJ1-2	-	TRBV7-2	-	CASSWGYGYTF	TGTGCCAGCAGCTGGGGCTATGGCTACACCTTC
TRBJ2-1	few	TRBV9	-	CASSDSPLGVSNEQFF	TGTGCCAGCAGCGACTCCCCACTCGGGGTATCCAATGAGCAGTTCTTC
TRBJ1-2	few	TRBV6-5	-	CASSYSSDLNGYTF	TGTGCCAGCAGTTACTCATCCGACCTGAATGGCTACACCTTC
TRBJ2-1	many	TRBV7-6	TRBD2	CASSFSGGAVEQFF	TGTGCCAGCAGCTTTAGCGGGGGGGCCGTTGAGCAGTTCTTC
TRBJ2-5	-	TRBV7-8	TRBD1	CASSSSGTGDGWETQYF	TGTGCCAGCAGCTCGTCCGGGACAGGGGACGGTTGGGAGACCCAGTACTTC
TRBJ2-7	many	TRBV11-2	TRBD1	CASSSQDRGLYEQYF	TGTGCCAGCAGTTCCCAGGACAGGGGTCTGTACGAGCAGTACTTC